The 28 T cell receptor beta chains reported below all come from one sample, sequenced in a study of T cell changes during pregnancy in multiple sclerosis. Measured with immunoSEQ multiplex PCR; TCRdb has only the in-frame clones, and not every one. The profile shows 14,000 to 15,000 clones, roughly 85% of them singletons. Specimen: CD8+ T cells from peripheral blood mononuclear cells, collected in the first trimester of pregnancy. The origin of the receptors is a female donor with multiple sclerosis, enrolled in a pregnancy study.

DNA of the CDR3: TGCGCCAGCAGCCCCGCTAGCGGGAGCTACAATGAGCAGTTCTTC. Translation: CASSPASGSYNEQFF. V is TRBV5-1 and J is TRBJ2-1; TRBD2 aligns across 10 bases. The CDR3 has 15 residues. V trimming: 4 bases; J trimming: 3 bases; junction bases outside the gene matches: 4. In germline, CDR1 is SGHRS, CDR2 YFSETQ. Combining the CDR3 with reference TRBV5-1 and TRBJ2-1 gives the whole variable domain KAGVTQTPRYLIKTRGQQVTLSCSPISGHRSVSWYQQTPGQGLQFLFEYFSETQRNKGNFPGRFSGRQFSNSRSEMNVSTLELGDSALYLCASSPASGSYNEQFFGPGTRLTVL.

The chain links TRBV16 to TRBJ1-3; no reliable D call. Germline V gene sequence: CDR1 KGHSY, CDR2 FQNENV. Trimming removed 2 bases from V and 0 bases from J, with 5 bases in between. The CDR3 spans 14 residues. The DNA for the CDR3 is TGTGCCAGCAGCCAACCAGGCTCTGGAAACACCATATATTTT. Its translation: CASSQPGSGNTIYF.

This rearrangement joins TRBV7-6 to TRBJ2-3; 9 nucleotides line up with TRBD2. The CDR3 runs to 16 residues. Germline V gene lookup returns CDR1 SGHVS and CDR2 FNYEAQ. Germline trimming cut 1 base from V and 5 bases from J; bases unmatched to any gene: 7. The CDR3 nucleotides are TGTGCCAGCAGCTTAGGGGCGGGGGGGCCTGTAGATACGCAGTATTTT. Amino acids: CASSLGAGGPVDTQYF.

The chain links TRBV13 to TRBJ2-1, with a tentative D call TRBD2 (5 bases). The CDR3 loop spans 15 amino acids. From germline, CDR1 is PRHDT and CDR2 FYEKMQ (reference sequence). The V and J ends lost 4 bases and 0 bases respectively, with 10 bases between them. CDR3: CASSSGYASYNEQFF. The CDR3 bases are TGTGCCAGCAGCTCGGGATACGCCTCCTACAATGAGCAGTTCTTC. Looking up the rest from reference TRBV13 and TRBJ2-1 gives the full variable domain: AAGVIQSPRHLIKEKRETATLKCYPIPRHDTVYWYQQGPGQDPQFLISFYEKMQSDKGSIPDRFSAQQFSDYHSELNMSSLELGDSALYFCASSSGYASYNEQFFGPGTRLTVL.

The genes are TRBV4-1 and TRBJ1-2; D not certain. V was pared by 0 bases and J by 3 bases, with 20 bases between. The CDR3 contains 18 residues. The V gene's germline CDR1 is MGHRA and CDR2 YSYEKL. CDR3: CASSQETPQRSFDYGYTF. Here the CDR3 DNA reads TGCGCCAGCAGCCAAGAGACCCCTCAAAGGAGTTTTGACTATGGCTACACCTTC.

Judged by abundance, this clone is medium-sized. In DNA form, the CDR3 reads TGTGCCAGCAGCGTAGAGAGCTCCTACAATGAGCAGTTCTTC. It specifies CASSVESSYNEQFF. The chain employs TRBV9 and TRBJ2-1; D gene uncertain. Germline V lookup: CDR1 SGDLS, CDR2 YYNGEE. V lost 0 bases, J lost 0 bases, and 4 bases lay in between. This CDR3 has 14 amino acids.

The chain combines TRBV14 with TRBJ2-7; tentative D call: TRBD1 (7 bases). This CDR3 is built from 17 residues. Germline V gives CDR1 SGHDN, CDR2 FVKESK. V was shortened by 5 bases and J by 3 bases, with 23 bases between the two germline ends. The CDR3 loop is CASSFGTAGSLGYEQYF. In nucleotides, the CDR3 is TGTGCCAGCAGCTTCGGGACAGCCGGGAGTTTAGGCTACGAGCAGTACTTC.

This chain uses TRBV19 with TRBJ2-7; 13 bases fit TRBD2. The CDR3 sequence is 19 residues long. Germline CDR1 LNHDA, CDR2 SQIVND (reference sequence). V gave up 3 bases and J gave up 5 bases; unmatched junction bases: 16. The CDR3 region has the DNA TGTGCCAGTAGTATTAAGGGGCGGACTAGCGGGAGTATGGAAAACGAGCAGTACTTC. This sequence encodes CASSIKGRTSGSMENEQYF. The whole variable domain, filled in from reference TRBV19 and TRBJ2-7, reads DGGITQSPKYLFRKEGQNVTLSCEQNLNHDAMYWYRQDPGQGLRLIYYSQIVNDFQKGDIAEGYSVSREKKESFPLTVTSAQKNPTAFYLCASSIKGRTSGSMENEQYFGPGTRLTVT.

The gene calls are TRBV2 and TRBJ1-5, with D perhaps matching TRBD1 (5 bases). Trimming stripped 1 base from V and 4 bases from J, with 11 bases between. The germline V gene has CDR1 SNHLY and CDR2 FYNNEI. The CDR3 spans 15 residues. CDR3 region: CASSEVRGRNQPQHF. The CDR3 nucleotides are TGTGCCAGCAGTGAAGTAAGGGGCAGGAATCAGCCCCAGCATTTT.

The chain is built from TRBV6-5 and TRBJ1-6; D not certain. CDR3 length: 15 residues. V was trimmed by 0 bases and J by 9 bases, leaving 12 bases between them. CDR1 and CDR2 (germline): MNHEY, SVGAGI. Written as DNA, the CDR3 is TGTGCCAGCAGTTACTCTCCGGGCGGAGGTTCACCCCTCCACTTT. Amino acids: CASSYSPGGGSPLHF.

V and J are TRBV6-5 and TRBJ2-1; TRBD1 matches at 11 bases. J gave up 10 bases and V 2 bases, and 7 bases lay outside the gene matches. This CDR3 region has 15 residues. From germline, CDR1 is MNHEY and CDR2 SVGAGI. The CDR3 DNA follows: TGTGCCAGCAGTTACCCCGGACAGGGGGCACGGGAGCAGTTCTTC. It translates to CASSYPGQGAREQFF.

The chain recombines TRBV27 with TRBJ1-2; D ambiguous. The CDR3 consists of 17 residues. V shed 5 bases and J shed 0 bases, with 19 bases lying between them. Germline V gives CDR1 MNHEY, CDR2 SMNVEV (reference sequence). For the CDR3, the DNA is TGTGCCAGCAGTCCCGGGGTGCCCGTCGCCCCTAACTATGGCTACACCTTC. It translates to CASSPGVPVAPNYGYTF.

The chain uses TRBV29-1 and TRBJ1-5; possibly TRBD1 for D (6 bases). Trimming shortened V by 6 bases and J by 3 bases, and 12 bases separated the two germline ends. The germline V gene encodes CDR1 SQVTM and CDR2 ANQGSEA. This CDR3 has 13 amino acids. The CDR3: CSVAQGTNQPQHF. The CDR3 bases are TGCAGCGTGGCACAGGGAACCAATCAGCCCCAGCATTTT.

The CDR3 DNA follows: TGCGCCAGCAGCCCTTTGGGGGGAACGTGGTCCAATGAGCAGTTCTTC. Translated, it gives CASSPLGGTWSNEQFF. This chain links TRBV5-1 with TRBJ2-1; tentative D call: TRBD2 (6 bases). CDR3 length equals 16 residues. V was clipped by 4 bases and J by 6 bases, with 20 bases between them. Germline V gives CDR1 SGHRS, CDR2 YFSETQ.

This chain connects TRBV28 to TRBJ2-4, with 9 bases that match TRBD2. V shed 2 bases, J shed 0 bases, and the junction held 8 bases outside the gene matches. This CDR3 spans 18 amino acids. Per germline, CDR1 MDHEN and CDR2 SYDVKM. The DNA for the CDR3 is TGTGCCAGCAGTTTAAGTTTTCTAGCGGGGCAAGCCAAAAACATTCAGTACTTC. Amino acids: CASSLSFLAGQAKNIQYF.

By share, this clone counts as medium-sized. The chain links TRBV4-1 to TRBJ2-1, with no clear D. The CDR3 is 14 amino acids. The V end was cut by 4 bases, the J end by 6 bases, with 13 bases between. Germline CDR1 MGHRA, CDR2 YSYEKL. The CDR3 nucleotides read TGCGCCAGCAGCCTAAAGGAGATGGGCAATGAGCAGTTCTTC. Protein product: CASSLKEMGNEQFF.

This sequence joins TRBV7-9 and TRBJ2-3; the match to TRBD1 covers 7 bases. Germline V lookup: CDR1 SEHNR, CDR2 FQNEAQ (reference sequence). The trim removed 5 bases at V and 3 bases at J, leaving 8 bases unmatched. The CDR3 extends over 15 amino acids. CDR3: CASSPTGSGTDTQYF. Here the CDR3 DNA reads TGTGCCAGCAGCCCGACAGGGTCTGGGACAGATACGCAGTATTTT.

V gene TRBV5-1 combines with J gene TRBJ2-3, with 7 bases that match TRBD1. Germline CDR1 is SGHRS and CDR2 is YFSETQ. This CDR3 contains 16 residues. V was pared by 0 bases and J by 2 bases, with 6 bases of the junction left unmatched. Here the CDR3 DNA reads TGCGCCAGCAGCTTGGAATTTAGGGGGCCCACAGATACGCAGTATTTT. Its translation: CASSLEFRGPTDTQYF.

The chain combines TRBV18 with TRBJ2-1, with 8 bases identical to TRBD2. The CDR3 extends over 12 amino acids. The J segment lost 10 bases and the V segment lost 6 bases, leaving 5 bases of the junction unmatched. Germline lookup yields CDR1 KGHSH and CDR2 LQKENI. This chain's CDR3 is CASSRLAWEQFF. Written as DNA, the CDR3 is TGTGCCAGCTCGCGACTAGCGTGGGAGCAGTTCTTC. The full variable domain, rest sourced from reference TRBV18 and TRBJ2-1, is NAGVMQNPRHLVRRRGQEARLRCSPMKGHSHVYWYRQLPEEGLKFMVYLQKENIIDESGMPKERFSAEFPKEGPSILRIQQVVRGDSAAYFCASSRLAWEQFFGPGTRLTVL.

The V call is TRBV19, the J call TRBJ1-5; D is undetermined. This CDR3 region has 16 residues. In germline, CDR1 is LNHDA, CDR2 SQIVND (reference sequence). Trimming took 5 bases from V and 0 from J, leaving 14 bases between them. The CDR3 protein is CASSLPGSVSNQPQHF. The CDR3 DNA reads TGTGCCAGTAGTTTGCCGGGATCCGTTAGCAATCAGCCCCAGCATTTT. Full variable domain (outside the CDR3, taken from reference TRBV19 and TRBJ1-5): DGGITQSPKYLFRKEGQNVTLSCEQNLNHDAMYWYRQDPGQGLRLIYYSQIVNDFQKGDIAEGYSVSREKKESFPLTVTSAQKNPTAFYLCASSLPGSVSNQPQHFGDGTRLSIL.

The CDR3 region is CASSNEGLAGSYEQYF. As DNA, the CDR3 is TGTGCCAGTAGCAACGAGGGACTAGCGGGCTCCTACGAGCAGTACTTC. The V call is TRBV19, the J call TRBJ2-7; 12 nucleotides match TRBD2. The CDR3 covers 16 residues. Germline CDR1 is LNHDA and CDR2 is SQIVND (reference sequence). After removal of 6 bases from V and 0 bases from J, the junction contained 6 bases not matched to a gene.

The genes are TRBV7-7 and TRBJ2-1; possibly TRBD2 for D (5 bases). The CDR3 has 14 residues. V was clipped by 3 bases and J by 8 bases, with 14 bases between them. From germline, CDR1 is SSHAT and CDR2 FNYEAQ (reference sequence). The CDR3 spells CASSLGGPGDEQFF. CDR3 nucleotides: TGTGCCAGCAGCTTGGGCGGGCCAGGCGATGAGCAGTTCTTC.

The J gene is TRBJ2-5, the V gene TRBV7-3; 7 bases fit TRBD2. Germline trimming cut 5 bases from V and 4 bases from J; bases unmatched to any gene: 7. There are 14 residues in the CDR3. CDR1 and CDR2 (germline): SGHTA, FQGTGA. CDR3 in amino acids: CASSDTGRGETQYF. CDR3 bases: TGTGCCAGCAGCGACACGGGGAGGGGAGAGACCCAGTACTTC.

The CDR3 loop is CATSREMPGQGYEQFF. For the CDR3, the DNA is TGTGCCACCAGCAGAGAGATGCCGGGACAGGGATATGAGCAGTTCTTC. The V and J genes are TRBV15 and TRBJ2-1; 9 bases map to TRBD1. The V and J ends lost 0 bases and 8 bases, in that order; junction bases with no gene match: 8. CDR1 is LNHNV and CDR2 is YYDKDF in the germline V gene (reference sequence). This CDR3 contains 16 residues.

The chain employs TRBV9 and TRBJ2-7, with 7 bases that match TRBD1. The CDR3 consists of 14 residues. Losses at the gene ends were 4 bases for V and 3 bases for J; bases not matched to a gene: 7. From germline, CDR1 is SGDLS and CDR2 YYNGEE. CDR3 sequence: CASSPRDSNYEQYF. CDR3 sequence (DNA): TGTGCCAGCAGCCCCCGGGACAGTAACTACGAGCAGTACTTC.

This chain uses TRBV4-1 with TRBJ1-6, with 10 bases lining up with TRBD1. Trimming at V came to 3 bases and at J to 8 bases, leaving 7 bases not matched to a gene. Germline V gene lookup returns CDR1 MGHRA and CDR2 YSYEKL. The CDR3 has 16 residues. The CDR3 loop is CASSQSGTGVDSPLHF. CDR3 bases: TGCGCCAGCAGCCAGAGCGGGACAGGGGTAGATTCACCCCTCCACTTT.

The chain employs TRBV9 and TRBJ2-7; D not certain. The CDR3 length is 14 residues. Germline V CDR1 and CDR2: SGDLS, YYNGEE. V was cut by 0 bases and J by 2 bases, with 9 bases left in between. The chain's CDR3 is CASSVDSLAYEQYF. The CDR3 DNA reads TGTGCCAGCAGCGTAGACAGTCTCGCCTACGAGCAGTACTTC.

The gene calls are TRBV2 and TRBJ2-7; 12 bases line up with TRBD2. V lost 5 bases and J lost 2; bases outside the gene matches: 1. This CDR3 is 14 amino acids long. In germline, CDR1 is SNHLY, CDR2 FYNNEI. CDR3 sequence (DNA): TGTGCCAGCAGTTCTAGCGGGGGGGCCTACGAGCAGTACTTC. It yields the protein CASSSSGGAYEQYF.